This T cell receptor beta chain was recorded in a study of blood T cell repertoires in COVID-19. Study-level information: COVID-19 samples collected from the United States, Italy and Spain covered acute and convalescent phases.

The CDR3 is made up of 15 amino acids. Germline values: CDR1 MNHEY, CDR2 SVGAGI. Losses at the gene ends were 6 bases for V and 8 bases for J; bases not matched to a gene: 13. This clone was observed a handful of times. Seattle patients were enrolled during active infection and followed longitudinally. The table came from immunoSEQ multiplex PCR; TCRdb's copy has only in-frame clones and leaves some out. The table lists roughly 340,000 clones, over 70% of them singletons. The clonotype comes from a woman in her fifties or sixties with COVID-19, enrolled during active disease. The gene calls are TRBV6-5 and TRBJ1-1; the match to TRBD1 covers 9 bases. Specimen: peripheral blood. The CDR3 DNA reads TGTGCCAGCAGGCCGGGACAGGGAGGCGGCAGGGAAGCTTTCTTT. It codes for CASRPGQGGGREAFF.